This record looks at one TCR beta chain sequence and its context. TCRdb's table, derived via immunoSEQ multiplex PCR, lists solely in-frame clones and lacks some. This table holds roughly 160,000 clones, about four fifths found once. Trimming shortened V by 0 bases and J by 4 bases, and 7 bases separated the two germline ends. The CDR3 is 13 residues long. CDR1 is LGHNA, CDR2 YSLEER, per germline. These data are taken from a study of blood T cell repertoires in COVID-19. This clonotype originated in a man aged 18 to 29 with active or convalescent COVID-19. The rearrangement links TRBV4-3 to TRBJ2-7; no definite D call. The sequenced sample consisted of peripheral blood. As DNA, the CDR3 is TGCGCCAGCAGCCAAGACCGACTTTACGAGCAGTACTTC. Protein: CASSQDRLYEQYF.